Listed here are 29 T cell receptor beta chains from one sample, sequenced in a study of blood T cells in healthy people across ages. A J-beta primer mix and a sample-barcoded 5' primer were used in a second PCR of about 7 to 12 cycles. TCRdb re-called the 5' RACE reads through MiXCR, storing one row per CDR3 protein. The sample includes more than 1,400,000 distinct CDR3 sequences, roughly 40% of them seen just once. Sequenced material: blood. These receptors all come from a woman aged 18-29 years in good health.

This clonotype was observed a single time. The chain couples TRBV6-4 to TRBJ1-2; the match to TRBD1 covers 9 bases. CDR3 length equals 12 residues. Germline V gene lookup returns CDR1 MRHNA and CDR2 SNTAGT. V dropped 8 bases and J dropped 6; count of bases not matched to a gene: 4. CDR3 DNA sequence: TGTGCCAGCGGGGACAGGGCTAATGGCTACACCTTC. Translated: CASGDRANGYTF.

V and J are TRBV4-1 and TRBJ2-1; no reliable D call. In germline, CDR1 is MGHRA, CDR2 YSYEKL. V gave up 0 bases and J gave up 5 bases, with 11 bases separating them. The CDR3 contains 15 residues. The CDR3 DNA is TGCGCCAGCAGCCAAGATGGCGGACCAAACAATGAGCAGTTCTTC. Its translation: CASSQDGGPNNEQFF.

In its sample, this clonotype was seen a few times. The chain uses TRBV20-1 and TRBJ2-7; no firm D call. Germline CDR1 and CDR2: DFQATT and SNEGSKA (reference sequence). V shed 5 bases and J shed 1 base, with 6 bases lying between them. This CDR3 contains 11 residues. CDR3 sequence: CSAPRSYEQYF. The CDR3 DNA reads TGCAGTGCTCCTCGGTCCTACGAGCAGTACTTC.

V usage is TRBV11-1 and J usage is TRBJ2-6; D not resolved. Trimming cost V 5 bases and J 0 bases, with 11 bases left between them. The germline gives CDR1 SGHAT, CDR2 FQDESV (reference sequence). The CDR3 contains 16 residues. CDR3 coding DNA: TGTGCCAGCAGCGCCACAATTCTCTCTGGGGCCAACGTCCTGACTTTC. Residues: CASSATILSGANVLTF. The full variable domain, its missing parts supplied by reference TRBV11-1 and TRBJ2-6, is EAEVAQSPRYKITEKSQAVAFWCDPISGHATLYWYRQILGQGPELLVQFQDESVVDDSQLPKDRFSAERLKGVDSTLKIQPAELGDSAMYLCASSATILSGANVLTFGAGSRLTVL.

V gene TRBV4-1 combines with J gene TRBJ1-2; D gene uncertain. Germline V lookup: CDR1 MGHRA, CDR2 YSYEKL. The V and J ends lost 0 bases and 2 bases respectively, with 10 bases between them. The CDR3 is 15 amino acids. For the CDR3, the DNA is TGCGCCAGCAGCCAAGAGGCGGCCGAGAACTATGGCTACACCTTC. Translation: CASSQEAAENYGYTF.

The rearrangement uses TRBV20-1 and TRBJ2-2, with a weak D call TRBD2 (5 bases). This CDR3 has 17 residues. In germline, CDR1 is DFQATT, CDR2 SNEGSKA (reference sequence). Trimming took off 0 bases at V and 0 bases at J, with 14 bases between the two ends. The CDR3 sequence is CSARDRMSGANTGELFF. The CDR3 nucleotides are TGCAGTGCTAGAGATCGAATGAGCGGCGCGAACACCGGGGAGCTGTTTTTT.

This clonotype has a count of ten or more. J is TRBJ2-5 and V is TRBV5-4; TRBD2 matches 9 bases. This CDR3 is built from 15 residues. CDR1 is SGHNT and CDR2 is YYREEE in the germline V gene (reference sequence). The J segment lost 1 base and the V segment lost 0 bases, leaving 1 base of the junction unmatched. DNA of the CDR3: TGTGCCAGCAGCTTGGGACTAGCGGTCCAAGAGACCCAGTACTTC. Encoded protein: CASSLGLAVQETQYF. Variable domain in full (rest from reference TRBV5-4 and TRBJ2-5): ETGVTQSPTHLIKTRGQQVTLRCSSQSGHNTVSWYQQALGQGPQFIFQYYREEENGRGNFPPRFSGLQFPNYSSELNVNALELDDSALYLCASSLGLAVQETQYFGPGTRLLVL.

The chain combines TRBV18 with TRBJ2-7; TRBD1 or TRBD2 may be the D gene (5 bases each). There are 17 residues in the CDR3. V was cut by 3 bases and J by 3 bases, with 21 bases left in between. Germline V gene sequence: CDR1 KGHSH, CDR2 LQKENI. The CDR3 loop is CASSPSRGRSDSYEQYF. In DNA, the CDR3 is TGTGCCAGCTCACCTTCCCGGGGCAGGTCCGACAGCTACGAGCAGTACTTC.

This clonotype was found a few times. The CDR3 spells CASSNSGTIPKYF. The CDR3 bases are TGCGCCAGCAGTAACTCCGGGACTATACCAAAGTACTTC. V usage is TRBV10-1 and J usage is TRBJ2-7, with TRBD2 matching over 7 bases. CDR3 length: 13 amino acids. Germline assignment: CDR1 WNHNN and CDR2 SYGVQD (reference sequence). With 5 bases clipped from V and 11 bases from J, the junction kept 12 bases outside the gene matches.

This clonotype was observed at least ten times. A read error may account for a junction end that differs from germline. The V gene is TRBV5-1, the J gene TRBJ1-1, with D hard to call. Germline CDR1 is SGHRS and CDR2 is YFSETQ. CDR3 size: 12 residues. CDR3 residues: CASSLDGTEAFF. CDR3 bases: TGTGCCAGCAGCTTAGATGGAACTGAAGCTTTCTTT.

This clonotype was detected only a few times. The V gene is TRBV20-1, the J gene TRBJ2-5; 11 bases align to TRBD2. V trimming: 7 bases; J trimming: 5 bases; junction bases outside the gene matches: 6. CDR3 size: 13 residues. Germline CDR1 is DFQATT and CDR2 is SNEGSKA (reference sequence). CDR3 in amino acids: CSVELAGVETQYF. The DNA of the CDR3 is TGCAGTGTCGAACTAGCGGGAGTTGAGACCCAGTACTTC.

This sequence joins TRBV27 and TRBJ2-5, with D possibly matching TRBD1 (5 bases). Trimming pared 1 base from V and 5 bases from J, leaving 14 bases between. The CDR3 spans 15 residues. Germline lookup yields CDR1 MNHEY and CDR2 SMNVEV (reference sequence). The CDR3 is CASSLLGRAGETQYF. Here the CDR3 DNA reads TGTGCCAGCAGTTTATTAGGCAGGGCAGGGGAGACCCAGTACTTC.

This clonotype was seen only a few times. V is TRBV7-2 and J is TRBJ2-7, with TRBD1 matching over 7 bases. The V and J ends lost 5 bases and 0 bases, in that order; junction bases with no gene match: 16. Germline CDR1 is SGHTA and CDR2 is FQGNSA. This CDR3 region has 18 residues. The CDR3 DNA reads as TGTGCCAGCAGCGCTGCCCCGGGACAGACCAGGAGCTCCTACGAGCAGTACTTC. Amino acid sequence: CASSAAPGQTRSSYEQYF. Based on the CDR3 plus reference TRBV7-2 and TRBJ2-7, the full variable domain is GAGVSQSPSNKVTEKGKDVELRCDPISGHTALYWYRQSLGQGLEFLIYFQGNSAPDKSGLPSDRFSAERTGGSVSTLTIQRTQQEDSAVYLCASSAAPGQTRSSYEQYFGPGTRLTVT.

The chain combines TRBV6-6 with TRBJ2-4; weak D call: TRBD1 (5 bases). Gene TRBJ2-7 matches the end of the DNA better, so the J call may be wrong. The CDR3 sequence is 15 residues long. Germline values: CDR1 MNHNY, CDR2 SVGAGI (reference sequence). The CDR3 reads CASSYSKTDLDEQYF. The CDR3, as DNA: TGTGCCAGCAGTTACAGTAAGACAGATCTTGACGAGCAGTACTTC.

The rearrangement links TRBV10-3 to TRBJ1-6; D is undetermined. The CDR3 consists of 14 residues. V was pared by 4 bases and J by 10 bases, with 14 bases between. Germline V gene lookup returns CDR1 ENHRY and CDR2 SYGVKD. CDR3 in amino acids: CAISGDSRGSPLHF. As DNA, the CDR3 is TGTGCCATCAGTGGGGATAGCCGGGGATCACCCCTCCACTTT.

This clonotype turned up a few times. The chain employs TRBV5-5 and TRBJ1-2; the D is unclear. Germline CDR1 and CDR2: SGHKS and YYEKEE (reference sequence). The V end was cut by 4 bases, the J end by 3 bases, with 7 bases between. There are 12 residues in the CDR3. The DNA of the CDR3 is TGTGCCAGCAGCGTGGACGACTATGGCTACACCTTC. It yields the protein CASSVDDYGYTF.

This chain joins TRBV27 and TRBJ2-1; the D gene is possibly TRBD1 (6 bases). Germline V gives CDR1 MNHEY, CDR2 SMNVEV (reference sequence). The CDR3 runs 15 residues. The germline V and J ends were trimmed by 4 bases and 7 bases, with 17 bases remaining between them. In nucleotides, the CDR3 is TGTGCCAGCAGTTCCCAGGGGCAGGGGAGAAATGAGCAGTTCTTC. It codes for CASSSQGQGRNEQFF.

V usage is TRBV4-2 and J usage is TRBJ2-4; 8 bases line up with TRBD2. The DNA end favors TRBJ2-7, so the J call may be wrong. This CDR3 contains 14 residues. From germline, CDR1 is LGHNA and CDR2 YNFKEQ. CDR3 protein: CASSQDAGGPEQYF. As DNA, the CDR3 is TGTGCCAGCAGCCAAGATGCGGGAGGACCCGAGCAGTACTTC.

J is TRBJ2-3 and V is TRBV9; D may be TRBD2 (6 bases). The length of the CDR3 is 16 residues. Germline V gene data show CDR1 as SGDLS and CDR2 as YYNGEE. The V end was cut by 3 bases, the J end by 8 bases, with 22 bases between. CDR3 in DNA: TGTGCCAGCAGCGGGGTCCTAGGGTCGATCGGGGGTACGCAGTATTTT. This gives the protein CASSGVLGSIGGTQYF.

As DNA, the CDR3 is TGTGCCAGCAGTGAAGCACCCGGGACTAGCGGGTGGGATGAGCAGTACTTC. The encoded protein is CASSEAPGTSGWDEQYF. The chain combines TRBV2 with TRBJ2-7; 12 bases fit TRBD2. The germline CDR1 and CDR2 sequences are SNHLY and FYNNEI. V shed 0 bases and J 7 bases; nucleotides not matched to a gene: 10. CDR3 size: 17 residues. Supplemented by reference TRBV2 and TRBJ2-7, the full variable domain reads EPEVTQTPSHQVTQMGQEVILRCVPISNHLYFYWYRQILGQKVEFLVSFYNNEISEKSEIFDDQFSVERPDGSNFTLKIRSTKLEDSAMYFCASSEAPGTSGWDEQYFGPGTRLTVT.

The gene calls are TRBV5-1 and TRBJ2-2; maybe TRBD1 (6 bases). V gave up 2 bases and J gave up 4 bases, with 18 bases separating them. CDR1 is SGHRS and CDR2 is YFSETQ in the germline V gene. The CDR3 consists of 17 residues. CDR3 nucleotides: TGCGCCAGCAGCTTCGTGAAAGGTCCAGGGGCCACCGGGGAGCTGTTTTTT. This translates into CASSFVKGPGATGELFF.

This sequence joins TRBV27 and TRBJ2-4; 9 bases map to TRBD1. Germline V gives CDR1 MNHEY, CDR2 SMNVEV (reference sequence). CDR3 size: 17 residues. The V gene end was trimmed by 5 bases and the J gene end by 0 bases; junction bases not matched to a gene: 8. Written as DNA, the CDR3 is TGTGCCAGCAGTGGGGGGACAGGGCATCTAGCCAAAAACATTCAGTACTTC. Translation: CASSGGTGHLAKNIQYF.

This clonotype was observed a handful of times. The chain joins TRBV10-3 to TRBJ1-5, with D possibly being TRBD1 (6 bases). This CDR3 is 15 amino acids long. Looked up from germline, CDR1 is ENHRY and CDR2 is SYGVKD. The germline V and J ends were trimmed by 8 bases and 1 base, with 15 bases remaining between them. The CDR3 bases are TGTGCCATCTCAGAGGGGGGTATCAGCAATCAGCCCCAGCATTTT. It specifies CAISEGGISNQPQHF.

This clonotype showed up many times. The V and J genes are TRBV12-3 or TRBV12-4 and TRBJ2-7; D gene ambiguous. This CDR3 spans 13 amino acids. V lost 8 bases, J lost 3 bases, and 14 bases lay in between. CDR3 bases: TGTGCCAGCGGACCCATGGATAGCTACGAGCAGTACTTC. Translated: CASGPMDSYEQYF.

Here the CDR3 DNA reads TGCGCCAGCAGCCCTCTAGCGACCGAGACCCAGTACTTC. This gives the protein CASSPLATETQYF. The chain is built from TRBV4-1 and TRBJ2-5; possibly TRBD2 for D (6 bases). Germline CDR1 and CDR2: MGHRA and YSYEKL. Trimming left V 4 bases short and J 5 bases short, with 11 bases between. There are 13 residues in the CDR3.

CDR3 in DNA: TGTGCCTCGAGCGGGGGGGCCTGGAGAGAGCAGTTCTTC. Translated: CASSGGAWREQFF. The rearrangement uses TRBV3-1 and TRBJ2-1; 10 bases line up with TRBD2. J was trimmed by 10 bases and V by 11 bases; bases with no gene match: 11. CDR1 is LGHDT, CDR2 YNNKEL, per germline (reference sequence). The CDR3 loop spans 13 amino acids.

In DNA form, the CDR3 reads TGTGCCAGCAGCCGCGGAGAGGGCTACGAGCAGTACTTC. This sequence encodes CASSRGEGYEQYF. The V call is TRBV7-6, the J call TRBJ2-7, with a tentative D call TRBD2 (5 bases). Trimming took off 5 bases at V and 3 bases at J, with 11 bases between the two ends. The germline gives CDR1 SGHVS, CDR2 FNYEAQ. CDR3 length: 13 amino acids.

V is TRBV7-3 and J is TRBJ2-3; 11 bases fit TRBD1. V lost 5 bases to trimming and J lost 1 base; unmatched junction nucleotides: 5. This CDR3 spans 16 amino acids. Germline V gives CDR1 SGHTA, CDR2 FQGTGA. The CDR3 loop reads CASSPGQGAGTDTQYF. As DNA, the CDR3 is TGTGCCAGCAGCCCAGGACAGGGGGCAGGCACAGATACGCAGTATTTT.

The chain employs TRBV7-9 and TRBJ2-7; perhaps D is TRBD1 or TRBD2 (7 bases each). V was clipped by 0 bases and J by 2 bases, with 14 bases between them. The germline gives CDR1 SEHNR, CDR2 FQNEAQ (reference sequence). The CDR3 is 16 amino acids. CDR3 sequence (DNA): TGTGCCAGCAGCTTAGCGGGAGGGACAGTCACCTACGAGCAGTACTTC. Amino acids: CASSLAGGTVTYEQYF.